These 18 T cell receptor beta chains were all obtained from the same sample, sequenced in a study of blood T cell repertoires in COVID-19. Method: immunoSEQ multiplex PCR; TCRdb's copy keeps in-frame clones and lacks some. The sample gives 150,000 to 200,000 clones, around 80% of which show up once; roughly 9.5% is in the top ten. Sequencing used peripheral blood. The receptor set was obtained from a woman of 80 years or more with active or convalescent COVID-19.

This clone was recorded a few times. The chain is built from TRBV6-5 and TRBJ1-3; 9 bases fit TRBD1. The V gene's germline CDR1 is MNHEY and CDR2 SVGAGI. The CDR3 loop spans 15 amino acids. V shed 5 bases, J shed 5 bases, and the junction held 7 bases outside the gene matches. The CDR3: CASSLGQGTRNTIYF. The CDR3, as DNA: TGTGCCAGCAGTCTCGGACAGGGGACGAGAAACACCATATATTTT.

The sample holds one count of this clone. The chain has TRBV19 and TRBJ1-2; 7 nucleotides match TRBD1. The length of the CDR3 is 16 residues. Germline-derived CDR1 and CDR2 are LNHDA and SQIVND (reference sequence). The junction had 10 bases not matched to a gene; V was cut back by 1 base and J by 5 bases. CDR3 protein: CASSIALRAGGYGYTF. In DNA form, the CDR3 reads TGTGCCAGTAGTATAGCCCTCCGGGCAGGGGGATATGGCTACACCTTC.

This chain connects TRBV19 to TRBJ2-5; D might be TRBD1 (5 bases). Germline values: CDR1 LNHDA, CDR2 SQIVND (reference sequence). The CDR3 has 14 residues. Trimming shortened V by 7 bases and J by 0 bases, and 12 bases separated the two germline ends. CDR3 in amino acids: CASMGQRYQETQYF. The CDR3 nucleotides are TGTGCCAGTATGGGGCAGAGGTACCAAGAGACCCAGTACTTC.

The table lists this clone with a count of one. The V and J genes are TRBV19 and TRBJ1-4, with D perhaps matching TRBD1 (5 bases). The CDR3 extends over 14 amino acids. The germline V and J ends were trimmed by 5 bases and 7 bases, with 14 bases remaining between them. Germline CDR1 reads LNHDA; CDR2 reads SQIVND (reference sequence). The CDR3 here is CASSFDSVAEKLFF. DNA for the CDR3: TGTGCCAGTAGTTTCGACAGTGTGGCTGAAAAACTGTTTTTT.

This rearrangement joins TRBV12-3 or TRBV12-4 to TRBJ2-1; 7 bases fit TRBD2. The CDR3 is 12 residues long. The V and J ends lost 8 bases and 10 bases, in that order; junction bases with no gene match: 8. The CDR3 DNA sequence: TGTGCCAGCCGTGTCGGGGGGAGGGAGCAGTTCTTC. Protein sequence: CASRVGGREQFF.

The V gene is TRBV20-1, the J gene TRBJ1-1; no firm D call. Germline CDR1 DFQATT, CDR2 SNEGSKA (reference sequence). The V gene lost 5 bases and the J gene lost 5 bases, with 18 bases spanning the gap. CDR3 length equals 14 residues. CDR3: CSARGPGPGTEAFF. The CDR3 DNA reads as TGCAGTGCTCGTGGACCTGGACCGGGGACTGAAGCTTTCTTT.

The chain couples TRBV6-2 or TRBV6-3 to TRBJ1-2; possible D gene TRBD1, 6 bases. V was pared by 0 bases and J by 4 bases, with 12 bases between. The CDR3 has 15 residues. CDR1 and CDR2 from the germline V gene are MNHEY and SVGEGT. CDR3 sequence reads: CASSYSSTGTYGYTF. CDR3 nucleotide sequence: TGTGCCAGCAGTTACTCATCTACAGGGACCTATGGCTACACCTTC.

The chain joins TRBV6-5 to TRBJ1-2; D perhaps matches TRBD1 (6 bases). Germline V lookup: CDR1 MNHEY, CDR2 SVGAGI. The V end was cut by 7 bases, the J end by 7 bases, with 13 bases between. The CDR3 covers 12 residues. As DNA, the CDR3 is TGTGCCAGCAAGGTACAGGGCGTTGGCTACACCTTC. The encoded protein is CASKVQGVGYTF.

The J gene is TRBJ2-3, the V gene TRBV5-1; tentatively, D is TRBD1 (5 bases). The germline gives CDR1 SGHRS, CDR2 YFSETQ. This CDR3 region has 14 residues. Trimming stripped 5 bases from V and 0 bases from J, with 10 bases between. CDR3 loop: CASSYRKSTDTQYF. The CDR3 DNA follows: TGCGCCAGCAGTTACAGGAAGAGCACAGATACGCAGTATTTT.

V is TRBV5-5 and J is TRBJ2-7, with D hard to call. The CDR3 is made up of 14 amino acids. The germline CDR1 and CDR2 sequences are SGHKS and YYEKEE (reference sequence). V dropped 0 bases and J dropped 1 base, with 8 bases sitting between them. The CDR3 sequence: CASSLVDISYEQYF. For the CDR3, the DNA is TGTGCCAGCAGCTTGGTAGACATTTCCTACGAGCAGTACTTC.

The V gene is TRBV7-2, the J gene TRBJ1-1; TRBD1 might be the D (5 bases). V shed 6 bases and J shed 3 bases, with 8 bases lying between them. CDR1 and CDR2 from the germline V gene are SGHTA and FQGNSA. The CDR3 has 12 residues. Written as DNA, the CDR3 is TGTGCCAGCAGGACCAGGGACACTGAAGCTTTCTTT. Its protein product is CASRTRDTEAFF.

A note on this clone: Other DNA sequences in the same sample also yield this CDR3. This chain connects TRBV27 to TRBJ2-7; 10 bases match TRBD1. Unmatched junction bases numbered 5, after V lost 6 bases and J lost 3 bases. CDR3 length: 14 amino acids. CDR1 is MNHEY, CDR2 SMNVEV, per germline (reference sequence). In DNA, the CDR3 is TGTGCCAGCAGCTCCGGGACAGGGGACTACGAGCAGTACTTC. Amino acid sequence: CASSSGTGDYEQYF.

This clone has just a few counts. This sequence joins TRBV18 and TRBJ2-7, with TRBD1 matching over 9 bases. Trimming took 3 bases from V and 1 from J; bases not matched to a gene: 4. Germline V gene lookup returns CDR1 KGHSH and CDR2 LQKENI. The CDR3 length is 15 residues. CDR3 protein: CASSPPGQGSYEQYF. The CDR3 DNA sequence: TGTGCCAGCTCACCGCCGGGACAGGGATCCTACGAGCAGTACTTC.

The CDR3 sequence is CASSSGGPGTGELFF. CDR3 coding DNA: TGTGCCAGTAGTTCAGGGGGGCCGGGCACCGGGGAGCTGTTTTTT. The V call is TRBV19, the J call TRBJ2-2, with TRBD1 as a possible D gene (7 bases). Germline V gene data show CDR1 as LNHDA and CDR2 as SQIVND (reference sequence). There are 15 residues in the CDR3. V lost 5 bases to trimming and J lost 4 bases, with 14 bases between them.

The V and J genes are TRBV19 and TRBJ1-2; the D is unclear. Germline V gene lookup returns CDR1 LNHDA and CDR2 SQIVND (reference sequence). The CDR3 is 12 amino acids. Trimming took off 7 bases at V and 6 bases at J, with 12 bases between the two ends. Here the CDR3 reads CASTMGGNGYTF. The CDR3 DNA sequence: TGTGCCAGTACCATGGGAGGGAATGGCTACACCTTC.

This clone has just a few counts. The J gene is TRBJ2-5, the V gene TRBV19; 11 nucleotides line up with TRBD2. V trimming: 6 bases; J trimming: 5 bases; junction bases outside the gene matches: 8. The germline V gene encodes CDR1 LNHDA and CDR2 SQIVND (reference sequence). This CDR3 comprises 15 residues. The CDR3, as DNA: TGTGCCAGTAGCCCTGGGGTAGCGGGGGGGGAGACCCAGTACTTC. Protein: CASSPGVAGGETQYF.

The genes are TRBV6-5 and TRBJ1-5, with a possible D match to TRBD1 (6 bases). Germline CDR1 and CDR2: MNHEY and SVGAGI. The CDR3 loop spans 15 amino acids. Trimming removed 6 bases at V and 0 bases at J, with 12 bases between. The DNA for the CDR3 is TGTGCCAGCAGGATCGGACAGTCTAGCAATCAGCCCCAGCATTTT. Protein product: CASRIGQSSNQPQHF.

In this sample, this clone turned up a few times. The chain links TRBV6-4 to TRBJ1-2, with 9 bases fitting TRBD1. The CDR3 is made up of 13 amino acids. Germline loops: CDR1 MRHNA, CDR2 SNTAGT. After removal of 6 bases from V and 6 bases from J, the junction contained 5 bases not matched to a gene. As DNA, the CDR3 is TGTGCCAGCAGCGAGACAGGGGGGGATGGCTACACCTTC. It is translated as CASSETGGDGYTF.